This TCR beta chain derives from a study of vaccination and CD4 T cells after COVID-19. Losses at the gene ends were 2 bases for V and 7 bases for J; bases not matched to a gene: 3. Germline loops: CDR1 KGHSH, CDR2 LQKENI. The CDR3 runs 13 residues. Sequenced with the Oncomine TCR Beta short-read assay was DNA taken from cultured CD4+ T cells. TCRdb itself ran the PCR reads through MiXCR, one entry per CDR3 protein. The table shows 15,000 to 20,000 distinct CDR3 sequences, with 30% to 45% occurring only once. Noted treatment: approximately 9-day PBMC culture with coronavirus spike peptide pools or control peptides (ViraFEST assay). Remarks on this clonotype: Its specificity is unknown.

The clonotype comes from a human donor who had recovered from COVID-19. The chain has TRBV18 and TRBJ1-1; 8 bases align to TRBD1. The sequencing input was CD4+ T cells from blood, cultured in vitro. The CDR3 nucleotides are TGTGCCAGCTCACCAGACGGACAGGGTGAAGCTTTCTTT. Translating it yields CASSPDGQGEAFF.